A single sample is the source of the 6 T cell receptor beta chains below, sequenced in a study of control samples from healthy donors and cancer patients. This table comes from immunoSEQ multiplex PCR, and its TCRdb copy is limited to in-frame clones, with some not included. The sample lists around 200,000 clones, 91% occurring once. Sequencing was performed on blood. The receptors stem from a woman younger than 45 in good health.

This sequence joins TRBV6-5 and TRBJ2-7; no clear D. Germline assignment: CDR1 MNHEY and CDR2 SVGAGI. The CDR3 has 14 amino acids. V shed 0 bases and J shed 3 bases, with 9 bases lying between them. CDR3 protein: CASSYSAENYEQYF. In nucleotides, the CDR3 is TGTGCCAGCAGTTACTCGGCGGAAAACTACGAGCAGTACTTC.

The V call is TRBV2, the J call TRBJ2-1, with D perhaps being TRBD1 or TRBD2 (5 bases each). The CDR3 contains 13 residues. V lost 1 base, J lost 4 bases, and 5 bases lay in between. Germline V gene data show CDR1 as SNHLY and CDR2 as FYNNEI. DNA for the CDR3: TGTGCCAGCAGTGAAGGGGGGTACAATGAGCAGTTCTTC. Amino acid sequence: CASSEGGYNEQFF.

This chain links TRBV20-1 with TRBJ1-2; TRBD1 aligns across 12 bases. CDR3 length: 14 residues. Germline-derived CDR1 and CDR2 are DFQATT and SNEGSKA (reference sequence). Trimming removed 3 bases from V and 8 bases from J; junction bases left unmatched: 7. CDR3 nucleotides: TGCAGTGCTAGTCCCGGGACAGGGGGCGGAGGCTACACCTTC. Amino acids: CSASPGTGGGGYTF.

The chain uses TRBV4-1 and TRBJ1-4, with D unclear. V was cut by 5 bases and J by 0 bases, with 13 bases left in between. CDR3 length: 16 residues. Germline-derived CDR1 and CDR2 are MGHRA and YSYEKL. The CDR3 DNA reads as TGCGCCAGCAGCGTCGGAGGGCGTGCAACTAATGAAAAACTGTTTTTT. As protein: CASSVGGRATNEKLFF.

The rearrangement links TRBV2 to TRBJ1-5; 8 nucleotides match TRBD1. Per germline, CDR1 SNHLY and CDR2 FYNNEI. V was clipped by 7 bases and J by 7 bases; unmatched bases: 6. CDR3 size: 13 residues. CDR3 in amino acids: CASKTGGGQPQHF. CDR3 bases: TGTGCCAGCAAAACAGGGGGAGGGCAGCCCCAGCATTTT.

This clone was picked up one time. CDR3 coding DNA: TGTGCCAGCAGTCCCCACCACAGGGGCGCTGAAGCTTTCTTT. It is translated as CASSPHHRGAEAFF. V and J are TRBV6-5 and TRBJ1-1; 7 bases are shared with TRBD1. Germline V gives CDR1 MNHEY, CDR2 SVGAGI. This CDR3 spans 14 amino acids. Germline trimming cut 5 bases from V and 6 bases from J; bases unmatched to any gene: 9.